This T cell receptor (beta chain) was found in a study of response to subunit inactivated influenza vaccine. This CDR3 contains 15 residues. Between the trimmed V and J ends, which lost 0 bases and 2 bases, there was a span of 9 bases. The germline V gene has CDR1 SEHNR and CDR2 FQNEAQ (reference sequence). TCRdb re-called the RT-PCR reads with MiXCR, one entry per CDR3 protein. In the table there are roughly 550,000 distinct CDR3 sequences, 20% to 25% of which are singletons. This clonotype was detected a few times. These records were also assigned to another study, of T cells expressing NK-cell markers. That paper notes: Template switching by 5'RACE with UMIs generated the TCR beta cDNA. HCMV serostatus: most of the eight sequenced donors positive, one negative. The dominant NKG2C+ clonotypes represented about 1.0-7.0% of CD8+ T cells in five or six donors.

This sample comprised CD4+ T cells sorted from PBMCs, obtained 11 to 12 days after vaccination. The rearrangement joins TRBV7-9 to TRBJ2-3; D is uncertain. This receptor was obtained from a man aged 50 to 60 who received an inactivated influenza vaccine. The CDR3: CASSLAAGTTDTQYF. The CDR3, as DNA: TGTGCCAGCAGCTTAGCGGCAGGCACCACAGATACGCAGTATTTT. Combining the CDR3 with reference TRBV7-9 and TRBJ2-3 gives the whole variable domain DTGVSQNPRHKITKRGQNVTFRCDPISEHNRLYWYRQTLGQGPEFLTYFQNEAQLEKSRLLSDRFSAERPKGSFSTLEIQRTEQGDSAMYLCASSLAAGTTDTQYFGPGTRLTVL.